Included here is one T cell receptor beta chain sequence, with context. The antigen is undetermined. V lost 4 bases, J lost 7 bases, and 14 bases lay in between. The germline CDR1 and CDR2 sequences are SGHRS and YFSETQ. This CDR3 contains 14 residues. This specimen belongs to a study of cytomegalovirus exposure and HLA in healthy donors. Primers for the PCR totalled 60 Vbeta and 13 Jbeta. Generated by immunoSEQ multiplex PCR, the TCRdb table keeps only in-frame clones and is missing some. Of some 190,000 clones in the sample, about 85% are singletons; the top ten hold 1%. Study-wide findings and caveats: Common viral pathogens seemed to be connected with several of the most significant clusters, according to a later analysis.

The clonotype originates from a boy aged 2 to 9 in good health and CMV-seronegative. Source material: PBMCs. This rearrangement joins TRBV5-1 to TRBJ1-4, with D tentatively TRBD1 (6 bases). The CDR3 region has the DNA TGCGCCAGCAGCCCTGGACAGTCAGGTGAAAAACTGTTTTTT. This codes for CASSPGQSGEKLFF.